This entry is about one TCR beta chain. The antigen remains undetermined. This sample is drawn from a study of cytomegalovirus exposure and HLA in healthy donors. Overall study findings and caveats: The study put around 180 TCR beta chains on its list as cytomegalovirus-associated. Looking again later, the authors saw that most CMV-associated TCR beta chains seemed HLA-restricted.

Primers: 60 Vbeta forward and 13 Jbeta reverse. Some clones are missing from TCRdb's copy, which holds only in-frame ones; the method was immunoSEQ multiplex PCR. The data contain 60,000 or so clones, roughly 80% of them seen just once; the ten biggest clones take up roughly 1.8%. The CDR3 is made up of 15 amino acids. Germline V gene lookup returns CDR1 LNHNV and CDR2 YYDKDF (reference sequence). V gave up 5 bases and J gave up 0 bases, with 12 bases separating them. J is TRBJ2-3 and V is TRBV15, with D possibly being TRBD1 or TRBD2 (6 bases each). This clonotype originated in a man in his forties or fifties in good health and CMV-seronegative. The material sequenced was PBMCs. The CDR3 region has the DNA TGTGCCACCAGCGGAGGGGGGAGGAGCACAGATACGCAGTATTTT. Amino acids: CATSGGGRSTDTQYF.